Sequencing of this T cell receptor beta chain was carried out in a study of T cell changes during pregnancy in multiple sclerosis. The CDR3 totals 13 residues. V was shortened by 4 bases and J by 0 bases, with 7 bases between the two germline ends. Germline CDR1 reads SNHLY; CDR2 reads FYNNEI. Generated by immunoSEQ multiplex PCR, the TCRdb table keeps only in-frame clones and is missing some. The sample contains 20,000 to 25,000 clones, 85% of which appear only once. This TCR derives from a female donor in good health, enrolled as a control in a pregnancy study. This sample comprised CD8+ T cells from peripheral blood mononuclear cells, obtained in the first trimester of pregnancy. The chain is built from TRBV2 and TRBJ2-7; tentative D call: TRBD2 (5 bases). This CDR3 is CASSAGSSYEQYF. In nucleotides, the CDR3 is TGTGCCAGCAGTGCGGGGAGCTCCTACGAGCAGTACTTC.